Below, 28 T cell receptor beta chains from the same sample are listed, as sequenced in a study of T cells after posttransplantation cyclophosphamide. A marrow graft followed busulfan-fludarabine conditioning, with cyclophosphamide on days +3 and +4. TCRdb's copy holds only in-frame clones and misses some; the assay was immunoSEQ multiplex PCR. The repertoire holds tens of thousands of clones, with 80% to 95% as singletons. This material consisted of PBMCs, taken about 60 days after allogeneic stem cell transplant with posttransplant cyclophosphamide. These receptors originate from a male patient aged 55-69 years who received an allogeneic stem cell transplant from a related donor and was CMV-positive. Some T cells may be the graft donor's.

J is TRBJ2-3 and V is TRBV6-1; the match to TRBD2 covers 8 bases. There are 15 residues in the CDR3. V lost 3 bases to trimming and J lost 4 bases; unmatched junction nucleotides: 6. Germline V lookup: CDR1 MNHNS, CDR2 SASEGT. CDR3 nucleotide sequence: TGTGCCAGCAGTGAGGGTAGCGGGACCTCAGATACGCAGTATTTT. Protein sequence: CASSEGSGTSDTQYF.

The genes are TRBV4-2 and TRBJ1-1, with D perhaps matching TRBD1 (5 bases). Germline V gene data show CDR1 as LGHNA and CDR2 as YNFKEQ. Trimming removed 0 bases from V and 5 bases from J, with 16 bases in between. This CDR3 has 16 amino acids. In DNA form, the CDR3 reads TGTGCCAGCAGCCAAGAAAGGGAGGGATCAGGGACTGAAGCTTTCTTT. Protein sequence: CASSQEREGSGTEAFF.

The chain links TRBV19 to TRBJ2-3; 10 bases are a match to TRBD2. The CDR3 consists of 16 residues. J lost 6 bases, V lost 6 bases, and 12 bases had no gene match. Germline V gene data show CDR1 as LNHDA and CDR2 as SQIVND (reference sequence). The CDR3 coding sequence is TGTGCCAGTAGAAATGGACTAGCGGATGTGTCGGATACGCAGTATTTT. This codes for CASRNGLADVSDTQYF.

The gene calls are TRBV10-3 and TRBJ2-5, with TRBD2 matching over 8 bases. This CDR3 has 15 amino acids. The V gene's germline CDR1 is ENHRY and CDR2 SYGVKD. V gave up 3 bases and J gave up 2 bases; unmatched junction bases: 5. This CDR3 reads CAISEGGGPQETQYF. The CDR3, as DNA: TGTGCCATCAGTGAAGGCGGGGGGCCACAAGAGACCCAGTACTTC.

This clone is a singleton in its sample. The V call is TRBV5-8, the J call TRBJ2-7, with D maybe TRBD1 (6 bases). Germline V lookup: CDR1 SGHTS, CDR2 YDEGEE. The CDR3 has 13 amino acids. Trimming removed 3 bases at V and 12 bases at J, with 19 bases between. CDR3 in amino acids: CASSWELQGRRYF. The CDR3 bases are TGTGCCAGCAGCTGGGAGCTACAGGGTCGTCGGTACTTC.

The chain is built from TRBV11-2 and TRBJ1-1; D uncertain. Trimming removed 5 bases at V and 1 base at J, with 8 bases between. This CDR3 spans 13 amino acids. Germline lookup yields CDR1 SGHAT and CDR2 FQNNGV. CDR3 DNA sequence: TGTGCCAGCAGCGCACAGCAGAACACTGAAGCTTTCTTT. This codes for CASSAQQNTEAFF.

Notes on this clone: The same CDR3 also results from other DNA sequences found in this sample. CDR3 sequence: CASSQDRGTEAFF. Written as DNA, the CDR3 is TGCGCCAGCAGCCAAGACAGGGGGACTGAAGCTTTCTTT. The chain joins TRBV4-1 to TRBJ1-1; 7 bases agree with TRBD1. J was trimmed by 5 bases and V by 0 bases; bases with no gene match: 0. Germline-derived CDR1 and CDR2 are MGHRA and YSYEKL. The CDR3 covers 13 residues.

This clone showed up just once. The chain is built from TRBV4-2 and TRBJ2-1; TRBD2 matches 10 bases. Germline CDR1 and CDR2: LGHNA and YNFKEQ. The CDR3 length is 16 residues. The V and J ends lost 0 bases and 7 bases, in that order; junction bases with no gene match: 6. The CDR3 nucleotides are TGTGCCAGCAGCCAAGATATCGCTAGCGGGGGTAATGAGCAGTTCTTC. Translated: CASSQDIASGGNEQFF.

The chain joins TRBV5-1 to TRBJ2-7, with a possible D match to TRBD2 (5 bases). Per the germline V gene, CDR1 is SGHRS and CDR2 is YFSETQ. The CDR3 contains 15 residues. With 1 base removed from V and 2 bases from J, the gap between germline ends came to 13 bases. The CDR3 here is CASSLHGESAYEQYF. As DNA, the CDR3 is TGCGCCAGCAGCTTGCACGGGGAGAGCGCCTACGAGCAGTACTTC. Drawing the rest from reference TRBV5-1 and TRBJ2-7, the complete variable domain is KAGVTQTPRYLIKTRGQQVTLSCSPISGHRSVSWYQQTPGQGLQFLFEYFSETQRNKGNFPGRFSGRQFSNSRSEMNVSTLELGDSALYLCASSLHGESAYEQYFGPGTRLTVT.

The chain employs TRBV6-1 and TRBJ2-3; weak D call: TRBD2 (5 bases). Germline loops: CDR1 MNHNS, CDR2 SASEGT. There are 15 residues in the CDR3. The V gene lost 7 bases and the J gene lost 0 bases, with 14 bases spanning the gap. CDR3 bases: TGTGCCAGCATCCAACTAGGACCTAGCACAGATACGCAGTATTTT. Residues: CASIQLGPSTDTQYF.

The chain recombines TRBV6-5 with TRBJ2-5; 12 bases align to TRBD2. The J call may be incorrect, as the DNA end agrees better with TRBJ2-7. The CDR3 has 14 amino acids. Germline CDR1 and CDR2: MNHEY and SVGAGI. In nucleotides, the CDR3 is TGTGCCAGCAGCTCGACTAGCGGGGGTTACGAGCAGTACTTC. It codes for CASSSTSGGYEQYF.

This clone was seen a single time. The CDR3 sequence is CASRQGFGQPQHF. The CDR3 DNA reads as TGTGCCAGCAGACAGGGGTTCGGCCAGCCCCAGCATTTT. The chain employs TRBV6-6 and TRBJ1-5, with 7 bases that match TRBD1. The trim removed 6 bases at V and 7 bases at J, leaving 6 bases unmatched. Germline assignment: CDR1 MNHNY and CDR2 SVGAGI (reference sequence). This CDR3 contains 13 residues.

As to this clone: The sample contains more than one DNA sequence encoding this CDR3. This rearrangement joins TRBV6-1 to TRBJ2-2, with 8 nucleotides matching TRBD1. CDR1 is MNHNS and CDR2 is SASEGT in the germline V gene. V was pared by 8 bases and J by 2 bases, with 1 base of the junction left unmatched. The CDR3 covers 13 residues. The DNA of the CDR3 is TGTGCCAGCGACAGGGGCAACACCGGGGAGCTGTTTTTT. Translating gives CASDRGNTGELFF.

V and J are TRBV4-1 and TRBJ2-1, with D possibly TRBD1 on 6 matching bases. The CDR3 totals 14 residues. Between the trimmed V and J ends, which lost 1 base and 6 bases, there was a span of 10 bases. CDR1 MGHRA and CDR2 YSYEKL come from the germline V gene. The CDR3, as DNA: TGCGCCAGCAGCCAAGCGTCCAGGGGCAATGAGCAGTTCTTC. Protein: CASSQASRGNEQFF.

The chain recombines TRBV27 with TRBJ2-1; D perhaps matches TRBD1 (5 bases). V lost 6 bases and J 5 bases, leaving 17 bases between the germline ends. CDR1 and CDR2 (germline): MNHEY, SMNVEV (reference sequence). The CDR3 contains 15 residues. This CDR3 reads CASSSPRQNHNEQFF. CDR3 coding DNA: TGTGCCAGCAGCTCACCCAGACAGAACCACAATGAGCAGTTCTTC.

The V and J genes are TRBV9 and TRBJ1-2; TRBD1 matches at 7 bases. Per the germline V gene, CDR1 is SGDLS and CDR2 is YYNGEE. With 4 bases clipped from V and 7 bases from J, the junction kept 19 bases outside the gene matches. There are 17 residues in the CDR3. Here the CDR3 reads CASSRSRGTERLSGYTF. The DNA for the CDR3 is TGTGCCAGCAGCCGATCACGGGGGACAGAAAGGTTAAGTGGCTACACCTTC. Looking up the rest from reference TRBV9 and TRBJ1-2 gives the full variable domain: DSGVTQTPKHLITATGQRVTLRCSPRSGDLSVYWYQQSLDQGLQFLIQYYNGEERAKGNILERFSAQQFPDLHSELNLSSLELGDSALYFCASSRSRGTERLSGYTFGSGTRLTVV.

This clone was observed a single time. The chain is built from TRBV27 and TRBJ2-1, with D possibly matching TRBD2 (6 bases). Germline CDR1 reads MNHEY; CDR2 reads SMNVEV (reference sequence). This CDR3 has 17 amino acids. V was shortened by 3 bases and J by 1 base, with 16 bases between the two germline ends. The CDR3 bases are TGTGCCAGCAGTTTGGTGGTCGGGGGTTCTTCCTACAATGAGCAGTTCTTC. It codes for CASSLVVGGSSYNEQFF.

V usage is TRBV2 and J usage is TRBJ2-5; a weak D match, TRBD2 (7 bases). Germline V gene data show CDR1 as SNHLY and CDR2 as FYNNEI. The V gene lost 6 bases and the J gene lost 4 bases, with 12 bases spanning the gap. This CDR3 spans 13 amino acids. CDR3 coding DNA: TGTGCCAGCAGGGGGGGGGCGGCAGAGACCCAGTACTTC. Protein sequence: CASRGGAAETQYF.

V is TRBV19 and J is TRBJ2-7; TRBD1 matches 7 bases. The CDR3 contains 13 residues. V lost 7 bases and J lost 3; bases outside the gene matches: 6. Germline-derived CDR1 and CDR2 are LNHDA and SQIVND (reference sequence). The CDR3 loop is CASNRGLGYEQYF. Written as DNA, the CDR3 is TGTGCCAGTAACAGGGGTCTAGGCTACGAGCAGTACTTC.

In this sample, this clone turned up a few times. The DNA for the CDR3 is TGTGCCATCAGAAAGAATGGACAAATCACAGATACGCAGTATTTT. The encoded protein is CAIRKNGQITDTQYF. The chain recombines TRBV10-3 with TRBJ2-3; maybe TRBD1 (5 bases). The V gene lost 6 bases and the J gene lost 2 bases, with 15 bases spanning the gap. CDR1 and CDR2 (germline): ENHRY, SYGVKD. This CDR3 contains 15 residues.

J is TRBJ2-3 and V is TRBV9; perhaps TRBD2 as D (5 bases). The CDR3 contains 15 residues. CDR1 and CDR2 (germline): SGDLS, YYNGEE. Trimming removed 3 bases from V and 4 bases from J, with 15 bases in between. The CDR3 nucleotides are TGTGCCAGCAGCGCTGGTTCGGGGATGCCAGATACGCAGTATTTT. Protein: CASSAGSGMPDTQYF.

The chain joins TRBV5-4 to TRBJ1-2; D gene ambiguous. Germline-derived CDR1 and CDR2 are SGHNT and YYREEE (reference sequence). This CDR3 contains 15 residues. The V and J ends lost 0 bases and 3 bases respectively, with 12 bases between them. CDR3 residues: CASSLARSFYYGYTF. In DNA form, the CDR3 reads TGTGCCAGCAGCTTGGCCCGCAGTTTTTACTATGGCTACACCTTC.

V usage is TRBV19 and J usage is TRBJ1-1; 7 bases are shared with TRBD1. The J segment lost 0 bases and the V segment lost 7 bases, leaving 5 bases of the junction unmatched. This CDR3 region has 14 residues. CDR1 LNHDA and CDR2 SQIVND come from the germline V gene (reference sequence). In nucleotides, the CDR3 is TGTGCCAGTACCCTAACAGGGGTGAACACTGAAGCTTTCTTT. Protein product: CASTLTGVNTEAFF.

The chain carries TRBV27 and TRBJ1-5, with 9 bases fitting TRBD1. The trim removed 6 bases at V and 7 bases at J, leaving 16 bases unmatched. The CDR3 runs 17 residues. Germline CDR1 reads MNHEY; CDR2 reads SMNVEV (reference sequence). The CDR3 spells CASSPSGTGRSLQPQHF. CDR3 DNA: TGTGCCAGCAGCCCTTCCGGGACAGGGAGGTCGTTGCAGCCCCAGCATTTT.

The chain uses TRBV7-6 and TRBJ1-1; TRBD1 agrees at 7 bases. The CDR3 runs 16 residues. Trimming removed 5 bases from V and 1 base from J; junction bases left unmatched: 10. Looked up from germline, CDR1 is SGHVS and CDR2 is FNYEAQ. CDR3 region: CASSPTPYRGNTEAFF. The CDR3 DNA sequence: TGTGCCAGCAGCCCCACCCCGTACAGGGGGAACACTGAAGCTTTCTTT.

The sample holds one count of this clone. The chain has TRBV2 and TRBJ2-1; 12 bases match TRBD2. V lost 6 bases, J lost 6 bases, and 9 bases stayed unmatched. CDR1 and CDR2 from the germline V gene are SNHLY and FYNNEI. This CDR3 region has 16 residues. CDR3 sequence: CASRLPTSGGANEQFF. The CDR3 DNA is TGTGCCAGCAGACTCCCGACTAGCGGGGGTGCCAATGAGCAGTTCTTC.

The genes are TRBV2 and TRBJ2-1; 8 nucleotides line up with TRBD1. Per the germline V gene, CDR1 is SNHLY and CDR2 is FYNNEI. This CDR3 comprises 13 residues. The junction had 6 bases not matched to a gene; V was cut back by 7 bases and J by 7 bases. CDR3 nucleotides: TGTGCCAGCAAGGAGACAGGGGCTAATGAGCAGTTCTTC. It specifies CASKETGANEQFF.

This clone was seen a single time. This chain connects TRBV7-9 to TRBJ2-1; D is perhaps TRBD2 (7 bases). The CDR3 sequence is 15 residues long. Per the germline V gene, CDR1 is SEHNR and CDR2 is FQNEAQ (reference sequence). Trimming removed 0 bases at V and 8 bases at J, with 14 bases between. The CDR3, as DNA: TGTGCCAGCAGCTTAGCGGGGGGGCTTATGGATGAGCAGTTCTTC. Encoded protein: CASSLAGGLMDEQFF.